The present T cell receptor beta chain was sequenced within a study of T cells after posttransplantation cyclophosphamide. The related graft donor's blood sample was taken on the day of bone marrow donation. Generated by immunoSEQ multiplex PCR, the TCRdb table keeps only in-frame clones and is missing some. In total the sample includes around 34,000 clones, none of them seen once. This clone was counted only a few times. This CDR3 has 16 residues. CDR1 is MNHEY, CDR2 SVGEGT, per germline. V lost 7 bases, J lost 1 base, and 16 bases lay in between. The sequence was obtained from a woman aged 45-65 years in good health and a related stem cell transplant donor. The chain recombines TRBV6-2 or TRBV6-3 with TRBJ2-2; D remains unclear. Sequencing was done on a sample of PBMCs. The CDR3 nucleotides are TGTGCCAGCACCACGCTCAGCGAAGTGAACACCGGGGAGCTGTTTTTT. Its protein product is CASTTLSEVNTGELFF.